The clone carrying this T cell receptor (beta chain) was recorded once. Its antigen remains unknown. This CDR3 is built from 14 residues. V was trimmed by 3 bases and J by 6 bases, leaving 11 bases between them. Germline CDR1 is KGHSH and CDR2 is LQKENI. The patients all showed relapse after autologous stem cell transplantation, while their brentuximab vedotin exposure varied. Patients' outcomes at their best amounted to complete response, partial response or progressive disease. Here immunoSEQ multiplex PCR was the method, and the copy in TCRdb shows in-frame clones only, minus some. The repertoire includes 90,000 or so clones, 80% to 95% of them detected once, and approximately 2.6% sits in the top ten. This sample is part of a study of PD-1 blockade in classical Hodgkin lymphoma. Study-wide findings and caveats: Differences between repertoires have undefined causes, possibly disease activity or prior therapy. A significant rise in TCR diversity by C4D1 was seen for CD4+ but not CD8+ cells. Complete responders started with a diversity level that resembled newly diagnosed patients at baseline.

This sequence was found in a human donor with classical Hodgkin lymphoma. The input for sequencing was peripheral blood mononuclear cells (PBMCs), taken before the second cycle of nivolumab. This chain connects TRBV18 to TRBJ2-2, with D tentatively TRBD1 (6 bases). The CDR3 spells CASSPGAKAGELFF. The CDR3 region has the DNA TGTGCCAGCTCACCGGGGGCGAAGGCCGGGGAGCTGTTTTTT.